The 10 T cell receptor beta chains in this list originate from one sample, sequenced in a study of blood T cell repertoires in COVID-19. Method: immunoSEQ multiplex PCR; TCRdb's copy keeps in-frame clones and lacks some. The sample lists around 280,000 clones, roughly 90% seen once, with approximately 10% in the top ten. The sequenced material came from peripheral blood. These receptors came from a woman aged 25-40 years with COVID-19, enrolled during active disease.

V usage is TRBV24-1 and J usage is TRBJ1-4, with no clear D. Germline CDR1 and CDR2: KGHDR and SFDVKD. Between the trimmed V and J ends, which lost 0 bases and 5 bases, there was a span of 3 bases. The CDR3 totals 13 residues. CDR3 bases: TGTGCCACCAGTGATTTGGAGAATGAAAAACTGTTTTTT. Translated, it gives CATSDLENEKLFF.

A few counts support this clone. CDR3 coding DNA: TGTGCCAGCAGCGGGACGACAGGGGGCACTGAAGCTTTCTTT. This sequence encodes CASSGTTGGTEAFF. V usage is TRBV9 and J usage is TRBJ1-1, with TRBD1 matching 9 bases. Germline assignment: CDR1 SGDLS and CDR2 YYNGEE. This CDR3 contains 14 residues. Losses at the gene ends were 3 bases for V and 4 bases for J; bases not matched to a gene: 4.

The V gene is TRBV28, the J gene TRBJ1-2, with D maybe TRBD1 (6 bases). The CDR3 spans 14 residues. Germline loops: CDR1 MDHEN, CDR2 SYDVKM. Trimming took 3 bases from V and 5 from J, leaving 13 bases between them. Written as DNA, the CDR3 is TGTGCCAGCAGTTTCAGAACAGGGCGGTATGGCTACACCTTC. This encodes CASSFRTGRYGYTF.

The CDR3 DNA follows: TGTGCCAGCAGGGGAGCGGGAGCCCCCGGGGAGCTGTTTTTT. It is translated as CASRGAGAPGELFF. The genes are TRBV2 and TRBJ2-2; 8 bases map to TRBD2. CDR3 length: 14 residues. V lost 6 bases and J lost 6; bases outside the gene matches: 6. The germline V gene has CDR1 SNHLY and CDR2 FYNNEI.

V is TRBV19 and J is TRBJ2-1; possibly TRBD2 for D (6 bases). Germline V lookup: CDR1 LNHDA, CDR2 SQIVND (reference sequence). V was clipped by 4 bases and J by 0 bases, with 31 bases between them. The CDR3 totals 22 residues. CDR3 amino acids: CASSTDLEGRRRVRSSYNEQFF. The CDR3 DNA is TGTGCCAGTAGTACTGACTTAGAGGGACGGCGGAGGGTGCGGAGCTCCTACAATGAGCAGTTCTTC.

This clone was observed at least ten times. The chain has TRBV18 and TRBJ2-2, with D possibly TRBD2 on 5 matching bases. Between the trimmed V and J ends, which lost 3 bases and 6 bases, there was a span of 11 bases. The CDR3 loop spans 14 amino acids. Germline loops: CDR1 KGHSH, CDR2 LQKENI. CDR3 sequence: CASSPRAVAGELFF. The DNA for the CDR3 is TGTGCCAGCTCACCTAGAGCGGTCGCCGGGGAGCTGTTTTTT.

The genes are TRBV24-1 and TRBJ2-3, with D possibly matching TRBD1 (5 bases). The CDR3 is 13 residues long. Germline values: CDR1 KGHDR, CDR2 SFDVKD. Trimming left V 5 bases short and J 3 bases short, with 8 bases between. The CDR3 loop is CATSGDSTDTQYF. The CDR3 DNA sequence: TGTGCCACCAGTGGAGACAGTACAGATACGCAGTATTTT.

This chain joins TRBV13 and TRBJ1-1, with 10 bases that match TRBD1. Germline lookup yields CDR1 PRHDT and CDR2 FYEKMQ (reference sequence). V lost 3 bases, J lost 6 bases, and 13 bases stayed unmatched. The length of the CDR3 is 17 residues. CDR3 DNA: TGTGCCAGCAGCTTCGAGGGTTTGACAGGGGGCTTTTCTGAAGCTTTCTTT. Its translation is CASSFEGLTGGFSEAFF.

The chain's CDR3 is CSASKRPTYNEQFF. DNA of the CDR3: TGCAGTGCTAGTAAGCGACCAACCTACAATGAGCAGTTCTTC. This sequence joins TRBV20-1 and TRBJ2-1; no clear D. The CDR3 extends over 14 amino acids. The germline V and J ends were trimmed by 3 bases and 2 bases, with 11 bases remaining between them. Germline V gene sequence: CDR1 DFQATT, CDR2 SNEGSKA (reference sequence).

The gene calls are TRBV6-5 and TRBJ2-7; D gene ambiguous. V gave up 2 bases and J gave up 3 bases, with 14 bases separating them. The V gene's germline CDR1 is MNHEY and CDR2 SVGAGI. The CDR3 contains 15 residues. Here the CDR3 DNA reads TGTGCCAGCAGTTACGAAAAGCCCTCAGGCTACGAGCAGTACTTC. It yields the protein CASSYEKPSGYEQYF.